This passage covers 22 T cell receptor beta chains from one sample sequenced in a study of blood T cell repertoires in COVID-19. Repertoires were generated with immunoSEQ multiplex PCR, while TCRdb's copy carries only in-frame clones and drops some. Of 650,000 to 800,000 clones in the sample, over 80% were seen once. Sequencing was carried out using peripheral blood. Every receptor here comes from a woman aged 18-30 years with acute or convalescent COVID-19.

The V call is TRBV5-1, the J call TRBJ1-6; tentative D call: TRBD1 (6 bases). Trimming took 4 bases from V and 3 from J, leaving 14 bases between them. The CDR3 runs 16 residues. Per germline, CDR1 SGHRS and CDR2 YFSETQ. CDR3 sequence (DNA): TGCGCCAGCAGCCCCGGGGACAACTACTATAATTCACCCCTCCACTTT. Translating gives CASSPGDNYYNSPLHF. Based on the CDR3 plus reference TRBV5-1 and TRBJ1-6, the full variable domain is KAGVTQTPRYLIKTRGQQVTLSCSPISGHRSVSWYQQTPGQGLQFLFEYFSETQRNKGNFPGRFSGRQFSNSRSEMNVSTLELGDSALYLCASSPGDNYYNSPLHFGNGTRLTVT.

This chain connects TRBV2 to TRBJ1-1; 9 positions agree with TRBD1. The CDR3 has 18 residues. Germline V gene sequence: CDR1 SNHLY, CDR2 FYNNEI. J was trimmed by 0 bases and V by 4 bases; bases with no gene match: 12. In nucleotides, the CDR3 is TGTGCCAGCAGTGGACAGGGGGTATGGAGAAAGATGAACACTGAAGCTTTCTTT. Translation gives CASSGQGVWRKMNTEAFF.

CDR3 in DNA: TGTGCCAGCAGCTTAGTCCGGGGCAGGGGAAACTATGGCTACACCTTC. It codes for CASSLVRGRGNYGYTF. This rearrangement joins TRBV7-9 to TRBJ1-2; D is perhaps TRBD1 (6 bases). From germline, CDR1 is SEHNR and CDR2 FQNEAQ (reference sequence). The CDR3 spans 16 residues. The V end lost 1 base, the J end lost 2 bases, and 14 bases lay between the germline ends.

This sequence joins TRBV18 and TRBJ1-1; D possibly corresponds to TRBD1 (6 bases). CDR3 length: 15 amino acids. CDR1 KGHSH and CDR2 LQKENI come from the germline V gene. V was shortened by 3 bases and J by 3 bases, with 14 bases between the two germline ends. The CDR3 sequence is CASSPQVGAYTEAFF. Written as DNA, the CDR3 is TGTGCCAGCTCACCTCAAGTGGGGGCTTACACTGAAGCTTTCTTT.

This clone was recorded a few times. This chain connects TRBV19 to TRBJ2-1; 10 nucleotides match TRBD1. J lost 10 bases, V lost 4 bases, and 4 bases had no gene match. The length of the CDR3 is 13 residues. In germline, CDR1 is LNHDA, CDR2 SQIVND (reference sequence). The CDR3 DNA follows: TGTGCCAGTAGTAATCAGGACAGGGGGGAGCAGTTCTTC. Translation: CASSNQDRGEQFF.

In DNA form, the CDR3 reads TGTGCCAGTATCCCGGGGACAGGGTATCGAAGTGGCTACACCTTC. It yields the protein CASIPGTGYRSGYTF. The chain carries TRBV19 and TRBJ1-2; TRBD1 matches 9 bases. Germline CDR1 LNHDA, CDR2 SQIVND (reference sequence). The CDR3 is 15 residues long. Trimming at V came to 7 bases and at J to 7 bases, leaving 13 bases not matched to a gene.

The chain is built from TRBV11-2 and TRBJ1-1; TRBD1 matches at 7 bases. The CDR3 length is 14 residues. CDR1 SGHAT and CDR2 FQNNGV come from the germline V gene. After removal of 8 bases from V and 0 bases from J, the junction contained 6 bases not matched to a gene. The chain's CDR3 is CASLWDSMNTEAFF. The CDR3 DNA reads TGTGCCAGCTTATGGGACAGTATGAACACTGAAGCTTTCTTT. Based on the CDR3 plus reference TRBV11-2 and TRBJ1-1, the full variable domain is EAGVAQSPRYKIIEKRQSVAFWCNPISGHATLYWYQQILGQGPKLLIQFQNNGVVDDSQLPKDRFSAERLKGVDSTLKIQPAKLEDSAVYLCASLWDSMNTEAFFGQGTRLTVV.

The rearrangement uses TRBV9 and TRBJ2-7; 10 bases match TRBD2. CDR1 is SGDLS and CDR2 is YYNGEE in the germline V gene. Trimming at V came to 0 bases and at J to 3 bases, leaving 12 bases not matched to a gene. This CDR3 contains 18 residues. The CDR3 bases are TGTGCCAGCAGCGTAGCTTACCCCGTCAGCGGGGGGGACTACGAGCAGTACTTC. As protein: CASSVAYPVSGGDYEQYF.

The chain links TRBV29-1 to TRBJ2-3; TRBD1 might be the D (5 bases). The germline V gene has CDR1 SQVTM and CDR2 ANQGSEA. Trimming took off 3 bases at V and 0 bases at J, with 10 bases between the two ends. The CDR3 is 14 amino acids. CDR3 in amino acids: CSVDGQTSTDTQYF. CDR3 nucleotides: TGCAGCGTTGATGGACAAACTAGCACAGATACGCAGTATTTT.

The CDR3 DNA follows: TGTGCCAGCAGCCAAGCCCCGGGCGGGGGGGGGATCGGCACAGATACGCAGTATTTT. Residues: CASSQAPGGGGIGTDTQYF. J is TRBJ2-3 and V is TRBV3-1 (or the pseudogene TRBV3-2); TRBD2 matches at 9 bases. The CDR3 sequence is 19 residues long. V gave up 1 base and J gave up 1 base; unmatched junction bases: 12. In germline, CDR1 is LGHDT, CDR2 YNNKEL (reference sequence).

This clone showed up just once. V is TRBV10-1 and J is TRBJ1-6; the match to TRBD1 covers 7 bases. V lost 2 bases and J lost 10; bases outside the gene matches: 8. The CDR3 extends over 15 amino acids. Germline loops: CDR1 WNHNN, CDR2 SYGVQD (reference sequence). The CDR3 protein is CASSEEDRRQSPLHF. The CDR3 nucleotides read TGCGCCAGCAGTGAGGAGGACAGGAGGCAATCACCCCTCCACTTT.

The V gene is TRBV3-1 (or the pseudogene TRBV3-2), the J gene TRBJ1-3; D ambiguous. Per the germline V gene, CDR1 is LGHDT and CDR2 is YNNKEL (reference sequence). V was trimmed by 4 bases and J by 0 bases, leaving 10 bases between them. This CDR3 has 15 amino acids. CDR3 residues: CASSRGLASGNTIYF. The CDR3 DNA is TGTGCCAGCAGCCGCGGACTTGCCTCTGGAAACACCATATATTTT.

The CDR3 sequence is CASPAPGTGEPQHF. The DNA for the CDR3 is TGTGCCAGTCCCGCCCCCGGGACAGGGGAACCCCAGCATTTT. The J gene is TRBJ1-5, the V gene TRBV19; 10 bases are shared with TRBD1. The CDR3 has 14 residues. Per the germline V gene, CDR1 is LNHDA and CDR2 is SQIVND (reference sequence). J lost 10 bases, V lost 8 bases, and 11 bases had no gene match.

The chain combines TRBV6-1 with TRBJ1-5; 7 bases agree with TRBD1. The CDR3 extends over 17 amino acids. Trimming took 3 bases from V and 0 from J; bases not matched to a gene: 8. Germline CDR1 and CDR2: MNHNS and SASEGT. CDR3 residues: CASSDRDRVNSNQPQHF. The CDR3 DNA reads TGTGCCAGCAGTGATAGGGACAGAGTGAATAGCAATCAGCCCCAGCATTTT.

The chain carries TRBV6-5 and TRBJ2-7; 7 nucleotides align to TRBD1. Trimming at V came to 6 bases and at J to 6 bases, leaving 8 bases not matched to a gene. The CDR3 spans 13 residues. Germline V gene data show CDR1 as MNHEY and CDR2 as SVGAGI. The CDR3 spells CASRWGTALEQYF. The CDR3 DNA reads TGTGCCAGCAGGTGGGGGACAGCCCTCGAGCAGTACTTC.

In its sample, this clone was seen once. V usage is TRBV7-2 and J usage is TRBJ1-1; maybe TRBD1 (6 bases). The CDR3 runs 16 residues. The V end was cut by 5 bases, the J end by 1 base, with 17 bases between. Germline loops: CDR1 SGHTA, CDR2 FQGNSA. CDR3 region: CASSQPRTVRNTEAFF. The DNA for the CDR3 is TGTGCCAGCAGCCAGCCCAGGACAGTAAGGAACACTGAAGCTTTCTTT.

This sequence joins TRBV5-6 and TRBJ1-4; 8 bases map to TRBD1. With V trimmed by 2 bases and J by 8 bases, 11 bases remained unmatched. Germline values: CDR1 SGHDT, CDR2 YYEEEE. The CDR3 sequence is 16 residues long. For the CDR3, the DNA is TGTGCCAGCAGCTTCCCCCGGACAGGGAAGCGGGAAAAACTGTTTTTT. Translated: CASSFPRTGKREKLFF.

This chain links TRBV4-2 with TRBJ1-2; D not certain. The V end was cut by 5 bases, the J end by 8 bases, with 18 bases between. The CDR3 is 14 amino acids. Looked up from germline, CDR1 is LGHNA and CDR2 is YNFKEQ. DNA of the CDR3: TGTGCCAGCAGCTCGATTCTGGCTGATTGGGGCTACACCTTC. Amino acid sequence: CASSSILADWGYTF.

The chain is built from TRBV15 and TRBJ2-3; 11 nucleotides agree with TRBD2. Looked up from germline, CDR1 is LNHNV and CDR2 is YYDKDF (reference sequence). This CDR3 contains 19 residues. V lost 8 bases, J lost 2 bases, and 18 bases stayed unmatched. CDR3 sequence: CATSSLAGAPGENTDTQYF. The CDR3 DNA is TGTGCCACCTCGTCACTAGCGGGGGCGCCCGGGGAGAACACAGATACGCAGTATTTT.

This chain connects TRBV4-2 to TRBJ2-3; D call uncertain. V lost 4 bases and J lost 4, with 12 bases in between. Germline assignment: CDR1 LGHNA and CDR2 YNFKEQ. The CDR3 has 14 residues. The CDR3 coding sequence is TGTGCCAGCAGCCGGCCAGGTCTTCCAGATACGCAGTATTTT. Translation gives CASSRPGLPDTQYF.

The rearrangement uses TRBV6-2 or TRBV6-3 and TRBJ1-1; TRBD1 is a possible D gene (6 bases). CDR3 length equals 15 residues. V was cut by 2 bases and J by 1 base, with 11 bases left in between. CDR1 and CDR2 from the germline V gene are MNHEY and SVGEGT. The CDR3 protein is CASSYLVTGNTEAFF. CDR3 coding DNA: TGTGCCAGCAGTTACCTGGTGACAGGGAACACTGAAGCTTTCTTT.

To note about this clone: Other DNA sequences in this sample translate to the same CDR3. The rearrangement uses TRBV9 and TRBJ2-5; D gene ambiguous. V lost 4 bases, J lost 0 bases, and 4 bases lay in between. The CDR3 loop spans 12 amino acids. Germline V gene lookup returns CDR1 SGDLS and CDR2 YYNGEE. CDR3 nucleotide sequence: TGTGCCAGCAGCCCCAACCAAGAGACCCAGTACTTC. Protein: CASSPNQETQYF.